The subject of this entry is one T cell receptor beta chain. Its specificity is not known. A second PCR of 7 to 11 cycles used a sample-barcoded 5' primer and a J-beta primer mix. Each cDNA molecule received a tag from a template-switch adaptor that had 12 random nucleotides. TCRdb re-analysed the 5' RACE reads in MiXCR, keeping a single row per CDR3 protein. The table has 1.2 million to 1.5 million distinct CDR3 sequences, roughly 59% seen once. The sample providers were healthy Caucasian people from Russia, aged about 6 to 90. This sample stems from a study of blood T cells in healthy people across ages. Study observations and caveats: In long-lived donors, naive CD4+ cell counts and diversity exceeded those of aged donors. What prevented conclusive comparison of naive and antigen-experienced cells was that PBMCs were unsorted.

CDR3 length: 14 residues. V lost 6 bases and J lost 0, with 15 bases in between. CDR1 and CDR2 from the germline V gene are DFQATT and SNEGSKA (reference sequence). The receptor was derived from a man aged 18 to 29 in good health. The sequenced sample was blood. This chain joins TRBV20-1 and TRBJ2-7; TRBD1 or TRBD2 may be the D gene (6 bases each). CDR3 amino acids: CSAPRRGVSYEQYF. CDR3 bases: TGCAGTGCCCCCAGAAGGGGGGTCTCCTACGAGCAGTACTTC.